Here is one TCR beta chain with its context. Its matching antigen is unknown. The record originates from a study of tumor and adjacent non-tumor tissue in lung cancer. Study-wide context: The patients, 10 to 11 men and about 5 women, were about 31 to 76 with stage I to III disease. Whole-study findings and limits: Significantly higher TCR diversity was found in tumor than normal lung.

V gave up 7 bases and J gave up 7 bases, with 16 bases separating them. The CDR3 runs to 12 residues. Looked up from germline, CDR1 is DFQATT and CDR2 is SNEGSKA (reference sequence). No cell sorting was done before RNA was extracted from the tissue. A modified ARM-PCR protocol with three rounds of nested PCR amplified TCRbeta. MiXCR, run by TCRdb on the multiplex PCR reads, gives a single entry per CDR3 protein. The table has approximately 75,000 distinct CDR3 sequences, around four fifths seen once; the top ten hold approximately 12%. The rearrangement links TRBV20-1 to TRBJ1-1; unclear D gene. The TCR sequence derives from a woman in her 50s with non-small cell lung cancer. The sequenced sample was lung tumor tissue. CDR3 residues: CSVAPRINEAFF. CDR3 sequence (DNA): TGCAGTGTAGCCCCTCGGATCAATGAAGCTTTCTTT.